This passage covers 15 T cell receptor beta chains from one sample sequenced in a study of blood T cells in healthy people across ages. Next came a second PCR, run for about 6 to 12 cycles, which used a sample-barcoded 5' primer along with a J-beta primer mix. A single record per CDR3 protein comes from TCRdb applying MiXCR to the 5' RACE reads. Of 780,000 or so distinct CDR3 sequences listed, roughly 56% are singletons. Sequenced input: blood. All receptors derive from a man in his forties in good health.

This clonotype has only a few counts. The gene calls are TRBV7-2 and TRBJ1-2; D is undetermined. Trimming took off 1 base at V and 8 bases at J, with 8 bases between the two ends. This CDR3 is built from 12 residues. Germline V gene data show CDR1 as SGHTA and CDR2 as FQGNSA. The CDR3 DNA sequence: TGTGCCAGCAGCTTAGAGCTCCGGGGCTACACCTTC. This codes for CASSLELRGYTF.

CDR3 in amino acids: CSVVVLGSTDTQYF. CDR3 bases: TGCAGCGTTGTGGTCCTCGGATCGACAGATACGCAGTATTTT. This sequence joins TRBV29-1 and TRBJ2-3; D is unresolved. Trimming took off 4 bases at V and 3 bases at J, with 14 bases between the two ends. CDR3 length equals 14 residues. Germline assignment: CDR1 SQVTM and CDR2 ANQGSEA.

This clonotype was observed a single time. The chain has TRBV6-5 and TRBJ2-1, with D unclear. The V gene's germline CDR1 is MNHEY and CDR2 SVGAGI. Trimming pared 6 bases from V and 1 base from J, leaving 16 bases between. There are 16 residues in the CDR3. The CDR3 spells CASSSGETTSYNEQFF. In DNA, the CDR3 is TGTGCCAGCAGCTCCGGCGAGACAACGTCCTACAATGAGCAGTTCTTC.

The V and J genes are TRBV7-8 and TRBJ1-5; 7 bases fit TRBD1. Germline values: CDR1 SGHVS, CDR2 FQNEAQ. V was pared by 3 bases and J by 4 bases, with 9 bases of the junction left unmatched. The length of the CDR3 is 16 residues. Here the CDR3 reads CASSFRLTGKNQPQHF. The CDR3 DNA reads TGTGCCAGCAGCTTCAGACTGACAGGGAAGAATCAGCCCCAGCATTTT.

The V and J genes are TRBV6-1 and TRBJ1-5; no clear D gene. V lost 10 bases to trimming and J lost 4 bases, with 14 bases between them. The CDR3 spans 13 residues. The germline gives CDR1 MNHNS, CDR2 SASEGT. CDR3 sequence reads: CAIRNSLNQPQHF. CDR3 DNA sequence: TGTGCCATAAGAAACAGTTTAAATCAGCCCCAGCATTTT.

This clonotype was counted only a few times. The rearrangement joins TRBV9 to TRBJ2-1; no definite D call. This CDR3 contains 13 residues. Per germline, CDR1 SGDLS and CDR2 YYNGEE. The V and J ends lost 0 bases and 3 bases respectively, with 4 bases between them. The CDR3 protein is CASSVGDYNEQFF. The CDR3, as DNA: TGTGCCAGCAGCGTAGGGGACTACAATGAGCAGTTCTTC. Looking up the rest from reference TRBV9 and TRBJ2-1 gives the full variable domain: DSGVTQTPKHLITATGQRVTLRCSPRSGDLSVYWYQQSLDQGLQFLIQYYNGEERAKGNILERFSAQQFPDLHSELNLSSLELGDSALYFCASSVGDYNEQFFGPGTRLTVL.

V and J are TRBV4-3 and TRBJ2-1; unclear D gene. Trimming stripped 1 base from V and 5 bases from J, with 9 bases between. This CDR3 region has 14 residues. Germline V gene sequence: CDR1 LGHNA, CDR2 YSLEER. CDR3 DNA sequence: TGCGCCAGCAGCCAAGTGGCACAAAACAATGAGCAGTTCTTC. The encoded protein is CASSQVAQNNEQFF.

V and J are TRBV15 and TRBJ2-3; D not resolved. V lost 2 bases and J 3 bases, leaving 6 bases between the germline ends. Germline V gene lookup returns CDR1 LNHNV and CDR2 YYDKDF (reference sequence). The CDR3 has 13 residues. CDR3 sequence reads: CATSRLTTDTQYF. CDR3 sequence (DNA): TGTGCCACCAGCAGACTTACTACAGATACGCAGTATTTT.

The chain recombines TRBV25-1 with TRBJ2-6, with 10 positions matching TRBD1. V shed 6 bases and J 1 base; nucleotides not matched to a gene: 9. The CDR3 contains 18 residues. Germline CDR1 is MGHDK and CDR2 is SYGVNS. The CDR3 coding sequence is TGTGCCAGCAGCCGCGGACGGACAGGGGGTTCTGGGGCCAACGTCCTGACTTTC. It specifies CASSRGRTGGSGANVLTF.

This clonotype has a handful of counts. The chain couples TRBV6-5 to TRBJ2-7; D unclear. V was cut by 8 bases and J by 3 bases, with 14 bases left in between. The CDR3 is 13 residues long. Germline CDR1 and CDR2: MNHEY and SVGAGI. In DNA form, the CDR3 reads TGTGCCAGCTCGTTGTCAGGATACTACGAGCAGTACTTC. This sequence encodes CASSLSGYYEQYF.

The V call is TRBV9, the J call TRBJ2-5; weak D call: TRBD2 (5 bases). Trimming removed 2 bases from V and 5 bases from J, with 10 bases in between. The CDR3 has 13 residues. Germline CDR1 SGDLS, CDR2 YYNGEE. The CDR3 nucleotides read TGTGCCAGCAGCGTTCGGGGAGCGGAGACCCAGTACTTC. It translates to CASSVRGAETQYF. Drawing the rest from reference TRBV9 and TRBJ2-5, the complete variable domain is DSGVTQTPKHLITATGQRVTLRCSPRSGDLSVYWYQQSLDQGLQFLIQYYNGEERAKGNILERFSAQQFPDLHSELNLSSLELGDSALYFCASSVRGAETQYFGPGTRLLVL.

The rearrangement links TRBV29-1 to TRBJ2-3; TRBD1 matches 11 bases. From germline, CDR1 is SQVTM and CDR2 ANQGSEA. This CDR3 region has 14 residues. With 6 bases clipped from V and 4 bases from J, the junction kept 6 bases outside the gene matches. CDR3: CSVRTGGRADTQYF. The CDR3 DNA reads TGCAGCGTCCGGACAGGGGGCAGGGCAGATACGCAGTATTTT.

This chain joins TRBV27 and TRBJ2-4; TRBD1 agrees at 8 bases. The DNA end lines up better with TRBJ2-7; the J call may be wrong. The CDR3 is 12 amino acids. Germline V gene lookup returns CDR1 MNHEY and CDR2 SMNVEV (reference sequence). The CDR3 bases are TGTGCCAGCAGGACAGGGGTGAGCGAGCAGTACTTC. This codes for CASRTGVSEQYF.

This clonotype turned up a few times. As DNA, the CDR3 is TGTGCCAGCAGTTCCAATTCGGGTGGGGGAGAGACCCAGTACTTC. Its protein is CASSSNSGGGETQYF. V gene TRBV12-3 or TRBV12-4 combines with J gene TRBJ2-5; the D gene could be TRBD1 or TRBD2 (5 bases each). V lost 4 bases and J lost 4, with 16 bases in between. The CDR3 runs to 15 residues.

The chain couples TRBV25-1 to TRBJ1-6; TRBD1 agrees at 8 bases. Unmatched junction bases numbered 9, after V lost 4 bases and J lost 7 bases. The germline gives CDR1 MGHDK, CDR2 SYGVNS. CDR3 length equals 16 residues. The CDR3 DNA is TGTGCCAGCAGTGGATACAGGGGGGCCGAGAATTCACCCCTCCACTTT. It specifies CASSGYRGAENSPLHF.